Below are 27 T cell receptor beta chains sequenced from a single sample in a study of CD8+ T cells in alopecia areata. Extracted from the samples, RNA was reverse transcribed into cDNA to serve as the sequencing template. The protocol was immunoSEQ multiplex PCR, while the TCRdb copy is restricted to in-frame clones and leaves out a portion. The sample includes about 110,000 clones, over 55% seen only once; the top ten take roughly 25%. The source material was NKG2D-low CD8+ T cells sorted from blood. The receptors derive from a human donor with alopecia areata.

The CDR3 reads CSVDGGVGTSLLTEAFF. For the CDR3, the DNA is TGCAGCGTTGATGGGGGTGTGGGGACTAGCTTGCTCACTGAAGCTTTCTTT. This chain connects TRBV29-1 to TRBJ1-1, with D possibly matching TRBD1 (5 bases). This CDR3 has 17 amino acids. The V and J ends lost 3 bases and 4 bases respectively, with 24 bases between them. Germline V gives CDR1 SQVTM, CDR2 ANQGSEA.

This clone has just a few counts. The chain combines TRBV10-3 with TRBJ2-1, with 10 positions matching TRBD2. This CDR3 is 20 amino acids long. The ends lost 3 bases at V and 1 base at J; junction bases unmatched: 15. Germline CDR1 ENHRY, CDR2 SYGVKD. DNA of the CDR3: TGTGCCATCAGTGACTTTCCTTGGAGCGGGAGGGCCCGGTCCTACAATGAGCAGTTCTTC. Amino acids: CAISDFPWSGRARSYNEQFF.

The gene calls are TRBV11-2 and TRBJ1-1; D is perhaps TRBD1 (5 bases). CDR3 length: 13 residues. Trimming pared 10 bases from V and 6 bases from J, leaving 18 bases between. Per the germline V gene, CDR1 is SGHAT and CDR2 is FQNNGV. The CDR3 here is CATQTWGSAEAFF. In DNA, the CDR3 is TGTGCCACCCAAACCTGGGGCAGCGCTGAAGCTTTCTTT.

This chain uses TRBV28 with TRBJ2-7; 13 positions agree with TRBD2. Germline V gene lookup returns CDR1 MDHEN and CDR2 SYDVKM. The J segment lost 1 base and the V segment lost 5 bases, leaving 5 bases of the junction unmatched. The CDR3 runs to 16 residues. CDR3 DNA sequence: TGTGCCAGCAGTCCCAGGACTAGCGGGAGATCCTACGAGCAGTACTTC. It yields the protein CASSPRTSGRSYEQYF.

In its sample, this clone was seen a few times. The chain recombines TRBV4-1 with TRBJ2-7, with 10 bases matching TRBD2. Per the germline V gene, CDR1 is MGHRA and CDR2 is YSYEKL. The CDR3 contains 15 residues. V trimming: 0 bases; J trimming: 5 bases; junction bases outside the gene matches: 4. CDR3 sequence reads: CASSQEQREGDEQYF. As DNA, the CDR3 is TGCGCCAGCAGCCAAGAGCAGCGGGAGGGGGACGAGCAGTACTTC.

The chain links TRBV18 to TRBJ2-7, with D possibly being TRBD1 or TRBD2 (5 bases each). V lost 3 bases and J 2 bases, leaving 8 bases between the germline ends. Germline CDR1 and CDR2: KGHSH and LQKENI. This CDR3 spans 13 amino acids. For the CDR3, the DNA is TGTGCCAGCTCACCGGGACGGACCTACGAGCAGTACTTC. Its translation: CASSPGRTYEQYF.

The table lists this clone with a count of one. The rearrangement uses TRBV9 and TRBJ2-1; either TRBD1 or TRBD2 may fit D (5 bases each). The V gene's germline CDR1 is SGDLS and CDR2 YYNGEE. This CDR3 spans 13 amino acids. V lost 0 bases and J lost 5, with 6 bases in between. The CDR3 coding sequence is TGTGCCAGCAGCGTAGGGGGACACAATGAGCAGTTCTTC. It specifies CASSVGGHNEQFF. The full variable domain, rest sourced from reference TRBV9 and TRBJ2-1, is DSGVTQTPKHLITATGQRVTLRCSPRSGDLSVYWYQQSLDQGLQFLIQYYNGEERAKGNILERFSAQQFPDLHSELNLSSLELGDSALYFCASSVGGHNEQFFGPGTRLTVL.

Points on this clone: Within the sample, other DNA sequences also encode this same CDR3. The chain couples TRBV7-9 to TRBJ1-1, with no clear D. The germline V gene has CDR1 SEHNR and CDR2 FQNEAQ (reference sequence). Trimming pared 5 bases from V and 2 bases from J, leaving 6 bases between. The CDR3 totals 12 residues. CDR3 bases: TGTGCCAGCAGCCTCTTAAACACTGAAGCTTTCTTT. This sequence encodes CASSLLNTEAFF.

V gene TRBV7-9 combines with J gene TRBJ2-7; D assignment may be TRBD1 or TRBD2 (5 bases each). CDR3 length: 16 residues. Germline assignment: CDR1 SEHNR and CDR2 FQNEAQ (reference sequence). The V end was cut by 0 bases, the J end by 3 bases, with 15 bases between. The CDR3 region is CASSLAWGEGSYEQYF. The CDR3 DNA reads TGTGCCAGCAGCTTAGCATGGGGCGAGGGAAGCTACGAGCAGTACTTC.

CDR3 amino acids: CASSRTWDRGGDGYTF. The CDR3 nucleotides are TGCGCCAGCAGCCGAACCTGGGACAGGGGAGGAGATGGCTACACCTTC. This rearrangement joins TRBV5-1 to TRBJ1-2; 10 bases agree with TRBD1. V trimming: 4 bases; J trimming: 6 bases; junction bases outside the gene matches: 12. Germline V CDR1 and CDR2: SGHRS, YFSETQ. The CDR3 extends over 16 amino acids.

The chain joins TRBV6-5 to TRBJ2-7; maybe TRBD2 (6 bases). The CDR3 length is 15 residues. The germline V gene has CDR1 MNHEY and CDR2 SVGAGI. The V end was cut by 8 bases, the J end by 6 bases, with 23 bases between. CDR3 nucleotide sequence: TGTGCCAGCTCTCCGATGGGACTCGGTATCCGCGAGCAGTACTTC. Translation gives CASSPMGLGIREQYF.

V gene TRBV15 combines with J gene TRBJ2-1; a possible D gene is TRBD1 (5 bases). CDR1 is LNHNV and CDR2 is YYDKDF in the germline V gene (reference sequence). Trimming stripped 2 bases from V and 0 bases from J, with 11 bases between. The CDR3 is made up of 16 amino acids. Here the CDR3 DNA reads TGTGCCACCAGCAGACACCATGGGGCCTCCTACAATGAGCAGTTCTTC. Protein sequence: CATSRHHGASYNEQFF. The full variable domain, rest sourced from reference TRBV15 and TRBJ2-1, is DAMVIQNPRYQVTQFGKPVTLSCSQTLNHNVMYWYQQKSSQAPKLLFHYYDKDFNNEADTPDNFQSRRPNTSFCFLDIRSPGLGDTAMYLCATSRHHGASYNEQFFGPGTRLTVL.

This clone was observed a handful of times. The V call is TRBV6-5, the J call TRBJ1-2; unclear D gene. The germline V and J ends were trimmed by 10 bases and 7 bases, with 16 bases remaining between them. Germline assignment: CDR1 MNHEY and CDR2 SVGAGI. The CDR3 runs to 12 residues. CDR3 amino acids: CATSRGGSGYTF. The CDR3 nucleotides are TGTGCCACTTCCCGAGGAGGTAGTGGCTACACCTTC.

This chain joins TRBV6-5 and TRBJ2-2; D might be TRBD1 (5 bases). V was trimmed by 8 bases and J by 5 bases, leaving 18 bases between them. The CDR3 sequence is 15 residues long. Germline loops: CDR1 MNHEY, CDR2 SVGAGI. The CDR3: CASLKAAGWTGELFF. In nucleotides, the CDR3 is TGTGCCAGCCTCAAGGCCGCAGGGTGGACCGGGGAGCTGTTTTTT.

This clone has a handful of counts. This rearrangement joins TRBV23-1 to TRBJ1-4; D is unresolved. TRBV23-1 is flagged as an ORF with uncertain function. Trimming took 4 bases from V and 6 from J, leaving 18 bases between them. The CDR3 sequence is 16 residues long. CDR3 region: CASSPISKVEDEKLFF. CDR3 in DNA: TGCGCCAGCAGTCCTATATCAAAGGTCGAGGATGAAAAACTGTTTTTT.

The V gene is TRBV7-8, the J gene TRBJ2-7; 8 positions match TRBD2. Germline CDR1 and CDR2: SGHVS and FQNEAQ. The junction had 15 bases not matched to a gene; V was cut back by 7 bases and J by 1 base. CDR3 size: 17 residues. CDR3 protein: CASNPWELAEPSYEQYF. CDR3 bases: TGTGCCAGCAACCCTTGGGAACTAGCGGAACCTTCCTACGAGCAGTACTTC.

This chain links TRBV7-9 with TRBJ1-2; no firm D call. The CDR3 length is 12 residues. Germline V gene sequence: CDR1 SEHNR, CDR2 FQNEAQ (reference sequence). Trimming shortened V by 0 bases and J by 7 bases, and 6 bases separated the two germline ends. The CDR3 region has the DNA TGTGCCAGCAGCTTAGCAGGGATTGGCTACACCTTC. Translated: CASSLAGIGYTF.

The V gene is TRBV5-6, the J gene TRBJ2-5; TRBD2 might be the D (5 bases). Gene TRBJ2-7 matches the end of the DNA better, so the J call may be wrong. This CDR3 spans 13 amino acids. Per the germline V gene, CDR1 is SGHDT and CDR2 is YYEEEE. CDR3 region: CASKLGSSGEQYF. Here the CDR3 DNA reads TGTGCCAGCAAACTAGGGAGTAGTGGCGAGCAGTACTTC.

The rearrangement uses TRBV27 and TRBJ2-3, with 9 bases matching TRBD2. The J segment lost 5 bases and the V segment lost 3 bases, leaving 6 bases of the junction unmatched. Germline V gene data show CDR1 as MNHEY and CDR2 as SMNVEV (reference sequence). This CDR3 is 15 amino acids long. CDR3 bases: TGTGCCAGCAGTTTGGGGCGGGAGGGTGGAGATACGCAGTATTTT. Residues: CASSLGREGGDTQYF.

This chain connects TRBV19 to TRBJ2-1; 15 bases agree with TRBD2. Germline CDR1 is LNHDA and CDR2 is SQIVND (reference sequence). This CDR3 is 15 amino acids long. The junction had 1 base not matched to a gene; V was cut back by 1 base and J by 9 bases. The CDR3 reads CASSIGTSGRGEQFF. The CDR3 DNA follows: TGTGCCAGTAGTATAGGGACTAGCGGGAGGGGTGAGCAGTTCTTC. The variable domain in full, with the rest retrieved from reference TRBV19 and TRBJ2-1, is DGGITQSPKYLFRKEGQNVTLSCEQNLNHDAMYWYRQDPGQGLRLIYYSQIVNDFQKGDIAEGYSVSREKKESFPLTVTSAQKNPTAFYLCASSIGTSGRGEQFFGPGTRLTVL.

In its sample, this clone was seen a few times. The CDR3 region is CASSQTLSNQPQHF. CDR3 DNA: TGCGCCAGCAGCCAGACACTTAGCAATCAGCCCCAGCATTTT. V and J are TRBV4-1 and TRBJ1-5; D gene ambiguous. This CDR3 region has 14 residues. V was clipped by 3 bases and J by 0 bases, with 6 bases between them. Germline-derived CDR1 and CDR2 are MGHRA and YSYEKL.

This rearrangement joins TRBV6-6 to TRBJ2-1; tentative D call: TRBD1 (5 bases). The germline CDR1 and CDR2 sequences are MNHNY and SVGAGI (reference sequence). Trimming left V 8 bases short and J 16 bases short, with 15 bases between. The CDR3 length is 10 residues. The DNA for the CDR3 is TGTGCCAGCGGAGACAGAATCAGCTTCTTC. It is translated as CASGDRISFF.

This clone was counted only a few times. This rearrangement joins TRBV29-1 to TRBJ2-5, with TRBD1 as a possible D gene (5 bases). This CDR3 spans 14 amino acids. Between the trimmed V and J ends, which lost 0 bases and 5 bases, there was a span of 13 bases. Germline V gene sequence: CDR1 SQVTM, CDR2 ANQGSEA. The CDR3, as DNA: TGCAGCGTTGAAGATCGCAGGGAACGGGAGACCCAGTACTTC. Protein sequence: CSVEDRRERETQYF.

V usage is TRBV27 and J usage is TRBJ2-7; the D gene could be TRBD1 or TRBD2 (5 bases each). V was pared by 4 bases and J by 2 bases, with 9 bases between. Per germline, CDR1 MNHEY and CDR2 SMNVEV (reference sequence). The CDR3 covers 13 residues. CDR3 coding DNA: TGTGCCAGCAGTTACGGGACGGCCTACGAGCAGTACTTC. This sequence encodes CASSYGTAYEQYF.

The CDR3 nucleotides read TGTGCCAGCAGTGAACAGCTTTTTGAGCAGTTCTTC. It encodes CASSEQLFEQFF. The chain is built from TRBV25-1 and TRBJ2-1; D is unclear. Per the germline V gene, CDR1 is MGHDK and CDR2 is SYGVNS. This CDR3 has 12 amino acids. The V end lost 2 bases, the J end lost 9 bases, and 8 bases lay between the germline ends.

The chain combines TRBV2 with TRBJ2-7; D not resolved. The CDR3 covers 13 residues. The V and J ends lost 8 bases and 5 bases respectively, with 16 bases between them. Germline CDR1 is SNHLY and CDR2 is FYNNEI. CDR3 DNA sequence: TGTGCCAGCCGGCCAGAGATATCGGACGAGCAGTACTTC. This encodes CASRPEISDEQYF. Full variable domain (remainder filled in from reference TRBV2 and TRBJ2-7): EPEVTQTPSHQVTQMGQEVILRCVPISNHLYFYWYRQILGQKVEFLVSFYNNEISEKSEIFDDQFSVERPDGSNFTLKIRSTKLEDSAMYFCASRPEISDEQYFGPGTRLTVT.

The chain has TRBV2 and TRBJ2-1; D is uncertain. CDR1 SNHLY and CDR2 FYNNEI come from the germline V gene. The CDR3 spans 11 residues. Trimming took off 5 bases at V and 9 bases at J, with 8 bases between the two ends. The CDR3 is CASSLGFEQFF. For the CDR3, the DNA is TGTGCCAGCAGTCTAGGGTTTGAGCAGTTCTTC.